One sample yielded the 3 T cell receptor beta chains listed below, sequenced in a study of CD8 T cells in Susac syndrome. Reverse transcription used about 0.45 to 1 ug RNA and random hexamers. One entry per CDR3 protein, called by TCRdb with MiXCR from the immunoSEQ multiplex PCR reads. This repertoire shows roughly 130,000 distinct CDR3 sequences, more than 90% found once; its top ten account for 0.09% to 0.15%. The source material was CD4+ T cells from PBMCs. The receptors originated from a human donor in good health.

About this clonotype: One end of the junction does not line up with germline, which may come from a read error. This chain links TRBV2 with TRBJ2-7; 9 nucleotides line up with TRBD1. Germline V lookup: CDR1 SNHLY, CDR2 FYNNEI. The CDR3 has 15 amino acids. In DNA form, the CDR3 reads TGTGCCAGCACCTCCTCCGGCCAATCCGGGACAGGGCTGCACTTC. It codes for CASTSSGQSGTGLHF.

This rearrangement joins TRBV7-2 to TRBJ2-3, with no clear D. The CDR3 length is 15 residues. With 3 bases removed from V and 2 bases from J, the gap between germline ends came to 12 bases. Per germline, CDR1 SGHTA and CDR2 FQGNSA. The CDR3 nucleotides are TGTGCCAGCAGCTTCGAGCAACTCCCCACAGATACGCAGTATTTT. This codes for CASSFEQLPTDTQYF.

Details on this clonotype: A read error may produce the germline difference seen at one junction end. The V call is TRBV5-1, the J call TRBJ2-2; possible D gene TRBD1, 6 bases. Germline V gene lookup returns CDR1 SGHRS and CDR2 YFSETQ. The CDR3 has 15 residues. The CDR3 region has the DNA TGCGCCAGCAGCCCGGCGACCGGGGACACCGGGAAGCTGTTTTTT. This gives the protein CASSPATGDTGKLFF. Full variable domain (remainder filled in from reference TRBV5-1 and TRBJ2-2): KAGVTQTPRYLIKTRGQQVTLSCSPISGHRSVSWYQQTPGQGLQFLFEYFSETQRNKGNFPGRFSGRQFSNSRSEMNVSTLELGDSALYLCASSPATGDTGKLFFGEGSRLTVL.